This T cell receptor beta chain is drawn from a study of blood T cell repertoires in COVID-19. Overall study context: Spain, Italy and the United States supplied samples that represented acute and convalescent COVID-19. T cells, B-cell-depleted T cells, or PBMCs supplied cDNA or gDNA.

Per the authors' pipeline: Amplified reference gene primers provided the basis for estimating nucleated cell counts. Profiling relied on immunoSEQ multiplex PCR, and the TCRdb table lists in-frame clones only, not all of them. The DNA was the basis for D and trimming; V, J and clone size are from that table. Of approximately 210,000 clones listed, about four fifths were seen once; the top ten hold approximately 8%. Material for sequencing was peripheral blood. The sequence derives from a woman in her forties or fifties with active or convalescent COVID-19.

Here the CDR3 DNA reads TGTGCCAGCAGCTTAGCGCACCAGCGCAGGGCCACCGGGGAGCTGTTTTTT. Encoded protein: CASSLAHQRRATGELFF. The chain carries TRBV7-9 and TRBJ2-2; D possibly corresponds to TRBD1 (5 bases). V lost 0 bases and J lost 4, with 15 bases in between. Germline assignment: CDR1 SEHNR and CDR2 FQNEAQ (reference sequence). This CDR3 is 17 amino acids long.